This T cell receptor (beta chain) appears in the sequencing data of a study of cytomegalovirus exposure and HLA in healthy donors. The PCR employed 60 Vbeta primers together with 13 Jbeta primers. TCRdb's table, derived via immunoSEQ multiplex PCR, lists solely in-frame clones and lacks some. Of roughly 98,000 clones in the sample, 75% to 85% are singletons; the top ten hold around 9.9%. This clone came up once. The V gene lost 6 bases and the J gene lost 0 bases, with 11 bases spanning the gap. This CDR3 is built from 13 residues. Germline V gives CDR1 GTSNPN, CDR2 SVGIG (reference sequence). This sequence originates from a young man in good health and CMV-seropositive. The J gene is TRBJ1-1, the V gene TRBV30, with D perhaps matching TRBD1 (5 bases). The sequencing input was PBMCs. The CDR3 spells CACHLTVNTEAFF. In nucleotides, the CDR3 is TGTGCCTGTCACTTGACAGTGAACACTGAAGCTTTCTTT.